This TCR beta chain comes out of a study of tissue T cells after allogeneic stem cell transplantation. Study information: Of the grafts for graft-versus-host disease patients, four were unmodified and three CD34-selected. Study results and caveats: Anatomically similar tissues had similar TCR repertoires within each patient.

This CDR3 spans 11 amino acids. Germline CDR1 reads DFQATT; CDR2 reads SNEGSKA (reference sequence). The V end was cut by 4 bases, the J end by 10 bases, with 11 bases between. Notes on this clone: Its antigen is currently unknown.

The method was immunoSEQ multiplex PCR; TCRdb's version includes in-frame clones alone and lacks a portion of them. This sample has about 28,000 clones; about 85% occur once, and the top ten carry about 3.7%. The sequenced sample was blood, obtained before transplantation. The receptor was derived from a woman aged 18-50 years who later had graft-versus-host disease after an allogeneic stem cell transplant. The chain has TRBV20-1 and TRBJ2-1, with a tentative D call TRBD2 (5 bases). The CDR3 region is CSATKLVEQFF. CDR3 coding DNA: TGCAGTGCTACCAAACTAGTCGAGCAGTTCTTC.